This is a list of T cell receptor beta chains from one sample in a study of blood T cell repertoires in COVID-19. Clones were read by immunoSEQ multiplex PCR, and TCRdb kept only the in-frame ones, dropping some. The data show some 430,000 clones, roughly 88% seen once. Source material: PBMCs or T cells enriched from blood (not recorded which). Receptors were obtained from a man aged 18 to 30 who had recovered from COVID-19. Both conserved end residues are trimmed from each CDR3.

CDR3aa	v_gene	j_gene
ASSMWDTPDTQY	TRBV7-9	TRBJ2-3
ASRSPQGGLDEQY	TRBV28	TRBJ2-7
ASIRGTEVHQPQH	TRBV2	TRBJ1-5
ASSFRGNEQF	TRBV5-1	TRBJ2-1
ASSAQGSRNTEAF	TRBV2	TRBJ1-1
ASSPANTEAF	TRBV18	TRBJ1-1
ASLLSGTYNEQF	TRBV28	TRBJ2-1
ASSRRQGSYNEQF	TRBV3-1/TRBV3-2	TRBJ2-1
ASSQDGTSGRGETQY	TRBV4-2	TRBJ2-5
ASSLAGGSEQY	TRBV7-9	TRBJ2-7
ASSQVGGENGYT	TRBV3-1/TRBV3-2	TRBJ1-2
ASSKTGTGIKNEQF	TRBV7-3	TRBJ2-1
ASSEGTSGGGQY	TRBV2	TRBJ2-7
ATRDRATEAF	TRBV19	TRBJ1-1
ASSQNRDRGSGNTIY	TRBV4-1	TRBJ1-3
AIAGLGEGEKLF	TRBV2	TRBJ1-4